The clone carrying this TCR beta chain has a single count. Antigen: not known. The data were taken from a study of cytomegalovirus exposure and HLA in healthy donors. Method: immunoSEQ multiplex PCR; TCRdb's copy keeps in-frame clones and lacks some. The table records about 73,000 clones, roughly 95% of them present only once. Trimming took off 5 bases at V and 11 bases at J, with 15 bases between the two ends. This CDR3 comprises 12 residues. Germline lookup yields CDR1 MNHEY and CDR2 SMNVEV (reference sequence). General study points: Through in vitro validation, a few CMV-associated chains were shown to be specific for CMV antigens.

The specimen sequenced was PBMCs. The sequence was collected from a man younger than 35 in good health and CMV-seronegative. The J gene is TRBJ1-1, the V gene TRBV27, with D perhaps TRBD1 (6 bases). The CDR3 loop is CASSLSGGTAFF. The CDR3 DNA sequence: TGTGCCAGCAGTCTCTCGGGGGGCACGGCTTTCTTT.